This T cell receptor beta chain was sequenced during a study of blood T cell repertoires in COVID-19. About the study: The origin of the acute and convalescent COVID-19 samples was the United States, Italy and Spain. The analysed material was cDNA or gDNA that came from T cells, B-cell-depleted T cells, or PBMCs.

V shed 6 bases and J 2 bases; nucleotides not matched to a gene: 8. The germline CDR1 and CDR2 sequences are MGHDK and SYGVNS. The CDR3 runs to 16 residues. Libraries were prepared by immunoSEQ multiplex PCR; TCRdb keeps only in-frame clonotypes and omits some of them. This sample has 85,000 to 90,000 clones, with around 86% found just once. This TCR was recovered from an elderly woman with active or convalescent COVID-19. Sequenced: peripheral blood. V usage is TRBV25-1 and J usage is TRBJ1-4, with 8 bases matching TRBD1. The CDR3 DNA reads TGTGCCAGCAGGGCAGGGGGCAGGGCGACTAATGAAAAACTGTTTTTT. Amino acid sequence: CASRAGGRATNEKLFF.